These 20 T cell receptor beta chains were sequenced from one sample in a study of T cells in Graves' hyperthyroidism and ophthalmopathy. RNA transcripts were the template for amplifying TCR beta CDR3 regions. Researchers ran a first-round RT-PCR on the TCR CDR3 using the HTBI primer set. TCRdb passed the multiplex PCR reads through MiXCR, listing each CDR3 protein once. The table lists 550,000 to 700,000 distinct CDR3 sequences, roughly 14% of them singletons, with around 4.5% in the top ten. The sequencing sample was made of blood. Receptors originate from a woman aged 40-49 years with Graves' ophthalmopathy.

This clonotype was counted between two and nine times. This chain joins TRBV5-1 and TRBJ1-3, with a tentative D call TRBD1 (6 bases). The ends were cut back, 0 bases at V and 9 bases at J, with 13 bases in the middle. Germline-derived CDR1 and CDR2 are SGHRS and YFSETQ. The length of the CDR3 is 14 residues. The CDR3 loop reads CASSLGDDRSTIYF. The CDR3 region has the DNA TGCGCCAGCAGCTTGGGAGACGACAGGAGCACCATATATTTT.

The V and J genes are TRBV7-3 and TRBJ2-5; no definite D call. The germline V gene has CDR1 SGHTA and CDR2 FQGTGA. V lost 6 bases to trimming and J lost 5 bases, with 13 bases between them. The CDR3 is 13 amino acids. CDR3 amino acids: CASSSSSLETQYF. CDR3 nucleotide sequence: TGTGCCAGCAGTTCGAGCAGCTTGGAGACCCAGTACTTC.

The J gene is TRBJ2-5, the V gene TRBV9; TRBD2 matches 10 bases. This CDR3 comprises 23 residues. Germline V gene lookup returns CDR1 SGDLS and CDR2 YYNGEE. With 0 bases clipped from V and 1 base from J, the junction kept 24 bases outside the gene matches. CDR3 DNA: TGTGCCAGCAGCGTAGTATTTGGGGCCGGACTAGCGGAGATTCCCTGTCCCCAAGAGACCCAGTACTTC. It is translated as CASSVVFGAGLAEIPCPQETQYF.

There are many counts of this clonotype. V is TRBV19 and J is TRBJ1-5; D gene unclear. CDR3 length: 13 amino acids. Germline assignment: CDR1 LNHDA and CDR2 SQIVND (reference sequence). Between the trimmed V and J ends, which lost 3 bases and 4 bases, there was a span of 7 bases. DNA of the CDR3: TGTGCCAGTAGTATGATGGATAATCAGCCCCAGCATTTT. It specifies CASSMMDNQPQHF.

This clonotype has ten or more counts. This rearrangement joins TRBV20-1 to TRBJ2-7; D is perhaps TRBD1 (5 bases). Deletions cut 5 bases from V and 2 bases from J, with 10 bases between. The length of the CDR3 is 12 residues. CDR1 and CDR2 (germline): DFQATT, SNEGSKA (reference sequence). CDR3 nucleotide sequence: TGCAGTGCTCCAGGGCCAGCCTACGAGCAGTACTTC. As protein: CSAPGPAYEQYF.

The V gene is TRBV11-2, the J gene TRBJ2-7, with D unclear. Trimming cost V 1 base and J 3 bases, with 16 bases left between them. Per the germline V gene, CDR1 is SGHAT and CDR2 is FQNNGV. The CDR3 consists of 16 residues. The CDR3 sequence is CASSLGGGRHHYEQYF. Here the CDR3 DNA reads TGTGCCAGCAGCTTAGGAGGTGGCAGACATCACTACGAGCAGTACTTC.

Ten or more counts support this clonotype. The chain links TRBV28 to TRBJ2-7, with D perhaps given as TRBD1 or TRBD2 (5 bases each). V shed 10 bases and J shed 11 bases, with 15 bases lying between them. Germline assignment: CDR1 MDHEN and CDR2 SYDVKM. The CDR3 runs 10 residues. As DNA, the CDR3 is TGTGCCACCGCCAGGGCGGAGGAGTACTTC. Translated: CATARAEEYF.

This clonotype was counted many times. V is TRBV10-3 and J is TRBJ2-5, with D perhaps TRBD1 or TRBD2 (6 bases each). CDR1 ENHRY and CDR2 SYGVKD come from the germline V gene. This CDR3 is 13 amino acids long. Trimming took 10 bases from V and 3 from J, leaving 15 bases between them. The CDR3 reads CATGTEGEETQYF. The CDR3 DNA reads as TGTGCCACAGGGACTGAGGGGGAAGAGACCCAGTACTTC.

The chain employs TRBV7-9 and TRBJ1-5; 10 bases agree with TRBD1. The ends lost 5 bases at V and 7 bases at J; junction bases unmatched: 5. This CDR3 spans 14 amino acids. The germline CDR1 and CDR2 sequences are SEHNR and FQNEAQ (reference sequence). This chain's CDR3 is CASSGTGAVQPQHF. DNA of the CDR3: TGTGCCAGCAGCGGGACAGGGGCGGTACAGCCCCAGCATTTT.

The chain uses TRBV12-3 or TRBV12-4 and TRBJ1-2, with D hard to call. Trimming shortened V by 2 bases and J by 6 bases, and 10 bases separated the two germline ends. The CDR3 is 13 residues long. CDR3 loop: CASSLLGSNGYTF. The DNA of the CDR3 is TGTGCCAGCAGTTTACTGGGGTCTAATGGCTACACCTTC.

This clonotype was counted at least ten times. CDR3 DNA sequence: TGTGCCACCAGGGAGGGGGAGACCCAGTACTTC. This codes for CATREGETQYF. The chain couples TRBV28 to TRBJ2-5; 7 nucleotides agree with TRBD2. The V and J ends lost 10 bases and 5 bases, in that order; junction bases with no gene match: 4. Germline V lookup: CDR1 MDHEN, CDR2 SYDVKM. The CDR3 runs to 11 residues.

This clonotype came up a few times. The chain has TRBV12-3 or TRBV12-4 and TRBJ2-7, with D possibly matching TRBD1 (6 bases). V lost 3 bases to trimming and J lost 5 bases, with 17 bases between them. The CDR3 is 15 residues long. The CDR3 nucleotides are TGTGCCAGCAGTTTCGCGACAGGCGCGGCCGACGAGCAGTACTTC. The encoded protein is CASSFATGAADEQYF.

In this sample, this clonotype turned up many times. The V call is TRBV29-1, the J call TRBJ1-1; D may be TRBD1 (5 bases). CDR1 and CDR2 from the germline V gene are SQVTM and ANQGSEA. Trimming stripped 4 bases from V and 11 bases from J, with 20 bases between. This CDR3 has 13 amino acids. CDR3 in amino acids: CSVGNSEGSSAFF. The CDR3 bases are TGCAGCGTTGGAAACTCGGAGGGGTCCTCGGCTTTCTTT.

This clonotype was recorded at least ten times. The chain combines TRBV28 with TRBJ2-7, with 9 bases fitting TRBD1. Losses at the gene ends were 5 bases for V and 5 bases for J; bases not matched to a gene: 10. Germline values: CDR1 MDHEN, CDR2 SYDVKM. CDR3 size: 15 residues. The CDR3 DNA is TGTGCCAGCAGTAAACCGGGACAGGGAGACCACGAGCAGTACTTC. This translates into CASSKPGQGDHEQYF. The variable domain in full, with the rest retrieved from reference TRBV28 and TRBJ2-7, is DVKVTQSSRYLVKRTGEKVFLECVQDMDHENMFWYRQDPGLGLRLIYFSYDVKMKEKGDIPEGYSVSREKKERFSLILESASTNQTSMYLCASSKPGQGDHEQYFGPGTRLTVT.

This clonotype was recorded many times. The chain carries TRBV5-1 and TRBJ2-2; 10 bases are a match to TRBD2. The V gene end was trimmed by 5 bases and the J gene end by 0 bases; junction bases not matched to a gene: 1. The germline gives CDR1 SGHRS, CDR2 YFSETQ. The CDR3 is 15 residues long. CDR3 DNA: TGCGCCAGCAGACTAGCGGGAACGAACACCGGGGAGCTGTTTTTT. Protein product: CASRLAGTNTGELFF.

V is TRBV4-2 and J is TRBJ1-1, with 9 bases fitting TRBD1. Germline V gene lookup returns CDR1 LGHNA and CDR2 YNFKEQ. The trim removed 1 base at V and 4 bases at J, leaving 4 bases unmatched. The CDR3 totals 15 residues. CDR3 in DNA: TGTGCCAGCAGCCAAGGTGACAGGGGGGGCACTGAAGCTTTCTTT. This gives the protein CASSQGDRGGTEAFF.

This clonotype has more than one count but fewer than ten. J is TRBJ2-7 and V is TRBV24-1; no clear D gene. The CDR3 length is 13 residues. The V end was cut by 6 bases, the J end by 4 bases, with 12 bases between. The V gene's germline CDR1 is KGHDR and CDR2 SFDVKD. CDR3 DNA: TGTGCCACCAGTTCTTCGGACCGGTACGAGCAGTACTTC. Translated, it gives CATSSSDRYEQYF.

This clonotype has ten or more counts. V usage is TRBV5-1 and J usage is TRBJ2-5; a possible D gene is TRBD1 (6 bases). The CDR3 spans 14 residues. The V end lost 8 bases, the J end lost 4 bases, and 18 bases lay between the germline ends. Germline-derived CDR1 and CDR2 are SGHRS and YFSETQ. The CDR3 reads CARTQTGNGETQYF. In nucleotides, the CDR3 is TGCGCCAGGACCCAAACAGGGAACGGAGAGACCCAGTACTTC.

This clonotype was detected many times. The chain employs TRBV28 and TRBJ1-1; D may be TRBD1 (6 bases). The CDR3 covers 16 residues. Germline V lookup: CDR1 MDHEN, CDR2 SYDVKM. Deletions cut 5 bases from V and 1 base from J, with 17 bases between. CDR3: CASSPLDGGRNTEAFF. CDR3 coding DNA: TGTGCCAGCAGTCCCCTGGACGGGGGCCGGAACACTGAAGCTTTCTTT. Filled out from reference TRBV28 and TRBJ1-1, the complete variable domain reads DVKVTQSSRYLVKRTGEKVFLECVQDMDHENMFWYRQDPGLGLRLIYFSYDVKMKEKGDIPEGYSVSREKKERFSLILESASTNQTSMYLCASSPLDGGRNTEAFFGQGTRLTVV.

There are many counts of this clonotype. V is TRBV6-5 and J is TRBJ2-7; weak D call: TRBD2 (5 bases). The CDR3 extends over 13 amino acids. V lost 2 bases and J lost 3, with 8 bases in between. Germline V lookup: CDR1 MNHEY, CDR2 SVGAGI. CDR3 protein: CASSYEGHYEQYF. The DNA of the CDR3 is TGTGCCAGCAGTTACGAGGGCCACTACGAGCAGTACTTC.